The present T cell receptor beta chain was sequenced within a study of blood T cells in healthy people across ages. Primers used in a second PCR of roughly 7 to 12 cycles were a sample-barcoded 5' primer and a J-beta primer mix. One entry per CDR3 protein results from TCRdb running MiXCR on the 5' RACE reads. Of around 1.5 million distinct CDR3 sequences listed, about 31% are singletons. Sequencing was done on a sample of blood. The sequence was collected from a woman in her 30s in good health.

CDR3 nucleotides: TGTGCCACCAGACTAGCAACGCAGTATTTT. Protein product: CATRLATQYF. This chain uses TRBV2 with TRBJ2-3, with 7 bases identical to TRBD2. The germline V gene encodes CDR1 SNHLY and CDR2 FYNNEI. This CDR3 has 10 residues. After removal of 10 bases from V and 9 bases from J, the junction contained 4 bases not matched to a gene.